The subject of this entry is one T cell receptor (beta chain). V lost 7 bases, J lost 1 base, and 12 bases lay in between. CDR1 and CDR2 (germline): MNHEY, SVGAGI. The CDR3 has 14 amino acids. This entry is derived from a study of blood T cell repertoires in COVID-19. Study-level information: Collection of acute and convalescent COVID-19 samples took place in the United States, Italy and Spain.

Here immunoSEQ multiplex PCR was the method, and the copy in TCRdb shows in-frame clones only, minus some. The data contain about 110,000 clones, approximately 85% of them singletons. Sequenced: peripheral blood. This TCR derives from a human donor in a cohort sampled during active COVID-19. The chain employs TRBV6-5 and TRBJ2-3; possibly TRBD2 for D (7 bases). DNA for the CDR3: TGTGCCAGCAAGGGGGGGGCTGGCACAGATACGCAGTATTTT. Protein: CASKGGAGTDTQYF.